The 17 T cell receptor beta chains below all came from one sample that was sequenced in a study of T-cell memory formation after mild COVID-19. In TCRdb, the 5' RACE reads were re-called with MiXCR into one record per CDR3 protein. The data show about 260,000 distinct CDR3 sequences, with about a sixth seen just once and about a fifth held by the top ten. Material: PBMCs or a T cell subset sorted from them (not recorded which). These receptors originate from a man younger than 35 who had mild COVID-19 (a few samples of this study predate the infection). Cell type and time point are not known.

This clonotype has more than one count but fewer than ten. The chain is built from TRBV10-3 and TRBJ1-3; D unresolved. V lost 6 bases, J lost 0 bases, and 6 bases lay in between. The CDR3 has 13 amino acids. CDR1 and CDR2 (germline): ENHRY, SYGVKD. CDR3 sequence: CAIRQNSGNTIYF. The CDR3 nucleotides are TGTGCCATCAGGCAGAACTCTGGAAACACCATATATTTT.

This clonotype was seen only a few times. V usage is TRBV12-3 or TRBV12-4 and J usage is TRBJ2-5, with 8 bases matching TRBD2. There are 15 residues in the CDR3. Trimming at V came to 6 bases and at J to 2 bases, leaving 8 bases not matched to a gene. The CDR3 DNA is TGTGCCAGCAGCCCCTTTGAGCGGGGGCAAGAGACCCAGTACTTC. Protein product: CASSPFERGQETQYF.

The chain links TRBV5-1 to TRBJ2-7, with D tentatively TRBD1 (5 bases). This CDR3 comprises 15 residues. V shed 0 bases and J shed 6 bases, with 16 bases lying between them. Germline CDR1 reads SGHRS; CDR2 reads YFSETQ. The DNA of the CDR3 is TGCGCCAGCAGCTTGGTGGACAATAATCCCCTCGAGCAGTACGTC. Translating it yields CASSLVDNNPLEQYV.

This clonotype was seen more than once but under ten times. The chain recombines TRBV2 with TRBJ2-7; D not certain. The CDR3 has 12 amino acids. Trimming took off 0 bases at V and 9 bases at J, with 9 bases between the two ends. The germline CDR1 and CDR2 sequences are SNHLY and FYNNEI. CDR3 bases: TGTGCCAGCAGTGAAGCAATGCACGGGCAGTACTTC. Amino acid sequence: CASSEAMHGQYF.

The rearrangement links TRBV7-3 to TRBJ2-1, with 7 nucleotides matching TRBD2. The germline gives CDR1 SGHTA, CDR2 FQGTGA. V dropped 1 base and J dropped 7; count of bases not matched to a gene: 7. This CDR3 is 15 amino acids long. As DNA, the CDR3 is TGTGCCAGCAGCTTAATAACAGCGGGGATAAATGAGCAGTTCTTC. This sequence encodes CASSLITAGINEQFF.

This clonotype was observed a handful of times. The chain employs TRBV6-2 or TRBV6-3 and TRBJ1-5; no definite D call. The CDR3 covers 12 residues. Germline CDR1 and CDR2: MNHEY and SVGEGT. Trimming removed 4 bases from V and 5 bases from J, with 6 bases in between. The CDR3 spells CASSLDHQPQHF. Here the CDR3 DNA reads TGTGCCAGCAGTTTGGATCATCAGCCCCAGCATTTT.

The V call is TRBV27, the J call TRBJ1-2; TRBD1 is a possible D gene (6 bases). The V and J ends lost 5 bases and 8 bases respectively, with 15 bases between them. Germline V lookup: CDR1 MNHEY, CDR2 SMNVEV (reference sequence). There are 13 residues in the CDR3. The CDR3: CASSLIGQGGYTF. CDR3 in DNA: TGTGCCAGCAGTCTCATCGGGCAGGGGGGCTACACCTTC.

This clonotype occurred a few times. In DNA form, the CDR3 reads TGTGCCAGCAGTTCGAGGAGGGGTGGAAGCACAGATACGCAGTATTTT. It encodes CASSSRRGGSTDTQYF. V gene TRBV7-3 combines with J gene TRBJ2-3; a possible D gene is TRBD2 (6 bases). The CDR3 has 16 residues. V was shortened by 6 bases and J by 0 bases, with 16 bases between the two germline ends. CDR1 and CDR2 (germline): SGHTA, FQGTGA.

This sequence joins TRBV11-2 and TRBJ2-7, with 12 nucleotides matching TRBD1. From germline, CDR1 is SGHAT and CDR2 FQNNGV. This CDR3 is 17 amino acids long. The V gene end was trimmed by 4 bases and the J gene end by 7 bases; junction bases not matched to a gene: 14. CDR3 DNA sequence: TGTGCCAGCAGCTCGAGGGGACAGGGGGCGCAGTCGCGGGAGCAGTACTTC. Protein sequence: CASSSRGQGAQSREQYF.

In its sample, this clonotype was seen a few times. The chain couples TRBV5-8 to TRBJ2-7; the D gene could be TRBD1 or TRBD2 (5 bases each). The ends were cut back, 3 bases at V and 0 bases at J, with 13 bases in the middle. The germline V gene has CDR1 SGHTS and CDR2 YDEGEE. This CDR3 comprises 15 residues. The CDR3 here is CASSSGRSASYEQYV. DNA for the CDR3: TGTGCCAGCAGCTCGGGACGCTCGGCCTCCTACGAGCAGTACGTC.

CDR3 protein: CSARGAGDTGDEQFF. The CDR3 coding sequence is TGCAGTGCCCGGGGAGCGGGGGACACCGGAGATGAGCAGTTCTTC. This chain uses TRBV20-1 with TRBJ2-1; 8 bases agree with TRBD2. The germline V gene encodes CDR1 DFQATT and CDR2 SNEGSKA (reference sequence). The CDR3 length is 15 residues. V lost 6 bases and J lost 8; bases outside the gene matches: 15.

The sample holds a few counts of this clonotype. The chain uses TRBV7-2 and TRBJ2-1; D gene ambiguous. V was pared by 4 bases and J by 7 bases, with 11 bases between. CDR1 is SGHTA and CDR2 is FQGNSA in the germline V gene. The CDR3 runs 13 residues. CDR3 sequence reads: CASSSLVANEQFF. For the CDR3, the DNA is TGTGCCAGCAGCTCTCTCGTCGCGAATGAGCAGTTCTTC.

This clonotype has a count of ten or more. The chain joins TRBV2 to TRBJ2-7; 10 bases line up with TRBD2. Losses at the gene ends were 8 bases for V and 6 bases for J; bases not matched to a gene: 4. This CDR3 spans 12 amino acids. The germline CDR1 and CDR2 sequences are SNHLY and FYNNEI. Written as DNA, the CDR3 is TGTGCCAGCTTGGGGACTAGCGTCGAGCAGTACTTC. Its protein is CASLGTSVEQYF.

In its sample, this clonotype was seen a few times. The chain combines TRBV5-1 with TRBJ1-1; D possibly corresponds to TRBD1 (5 bases). The germline CDR1 and CDR2 sequences are SGHRS and YFSETQ. Trimming removed 1 base at V and 2 bases at J, with 12 bases between. CDR3 length equals 15 residues. CDR3 in DNA: TGCGCCAGCAGCTTGTTCGGACACTTAAACACTGAAGCTTTCTTT. It codes for CASSLFGHLNTEAFF.

In its sample, this clonotype was seen a few times. The CDR3 loop reads CASRRTYQGHYGYTF. CDR3 DNA: TGTGCCAGCAGACGGACCTATCAGGGCCACTATGGCTACACCTTC. This sequence joins TRBV28 and TRBJ1-2, with TRBD1 as a possible D gene (5 bases). From germline, CDR1 is MDHEN and CDR2 SYDVKM. The germline V and J ends were trimmed by 6 bases and 3 bases, with 17 bases remaining between them. The CDR3 covers 15 residues.

A few counts support this clonotype. This chain joins TRBV21-1 and TRBJ2-3; the listed D gene, TRBD1, was not tested against the DNA. TRBV21-1 is flagged as a pseudogene. The CDR3 runs 16 residues. Here the CDR3 DNA reads TGTGCCAGCAGCAAAGAGGGGACAGGGGAAGCAGATACGCAGTATTTT. This sequence encodes CASSKEGTGEADTQYF.

Written as DNA, the CDR3 is TGTGCCAGTAGTCAACCGGGACAGGGGAACTATGGCTACACCTTC. Protein: CASSQPGQGNYGYTF. The V gene is TRBV19, the J gene TRBJ1-2, with 10 bases matching TRBD1. Per germline, CDR1 LNHDA and CDR2 SQIVND (reference sequence). The CDR3 consists of 15 residues. The J segment lost 2 bases and the V segment lost 5 bases, leaving 5 bases of the junction unmatched.